The TCR beta chain under discussion was sequenced for a study of blood T cell repertoires in COVID-19 (dated by TCRdb to about 2020). Background for the entire study: Collaborator samples came from the United States, Italy and Spain and covered acute and convalescent phases of COVID-19. The prospective study material was composed of cDNA or gDNA derived from T cells, B-cell-depleted T cells, or PBMCs. The dataset comprised deeply sampled blood TCRbeta repertoires from subjects exposed to, actively infected with, or recovered from COVID-19. The repertoires were released in a freely available public database intended as a resource for research on the immune response to SARS-CoV-2. The samples were drawn from the first 160 participants of the ongoing ImmuneRACE study and from more than 1,000 subjects provided by 6 global collaborators. The sample metadata nearly always contained a de-identified subject ID, COVID-19 status, age in years and sex. Where HLA class I and class II types were available, the types were taken from metadata supplied by the sample provider, not from assay-based typing.

As concerns this clone: The antigen it binds to is not known. No base qualities exist here, and no much larger clone lies one base off it.

Whole blood was collected in K2EDTA tubes by collaborating institutions according to the institutions' own protocols. Collaborator samples were shipped for TCRbeta analysis as frozen whole blood, isolated PBMCs, or DNA extracted from either sample type. V is cut by 5 bases and J by 6 bases, and the space between the germline ends is 11 bases. Spanning cysteine to phenylalanine, the CDR3 consists of 13 amino acids. Of all the DNA, just the CDR3 is kept, 39 bases in frame from base 1. CDR1 LGHNA and CDR2 YSLEER are derived from the germline V gene. What the authors observed across the whole study: The amount of clinical and demographic metadata varied by source and participant and was provided uncurated.

TCRbeta CDR3 regions were amplified from genomic DNA using the immunoSEQ Assay, a bias-controlled multiplex PCR. As for the authors' bioinformatics: Within the assay, amplification of reference gene primers was used to estimate how many nucleated cells each sample contained. To quantify the absolute abundance of each unique TCRbeta CDR3 rearrangement, sequence reads were collapsed and filtered. For each sample, productive Simpson clonality was calculated as the square root of Simpson's diversity index over productive rearrangements. The table comes from immuneACCESS by way of TCRdb, which keeps in-frame sequences with V and J called. Part of the clones is missing from these tables; in studies checked, under half for an unresolved V gene and the rest for unknown reasons. V, J and clone size are those of that table, while D and trimming were read from the DNA. The sample data list over 300,000 clones, and almost 90% of these were observed just once. The ten top clones hold around 7% of the sample.

Here the chain combines TRBV4-3 and TRBJ2-1, with no D gene named confidently. The receptor's source is a young man with active or convalescent COVID-19. Sequenced input: peripheral blood. The nucleotide sequence reads as follows: TGCGCCAGCAGCTACGAGCCCTCCAATGAGCAGTTCTTC. It translates to CASSYEPSNEQFF.